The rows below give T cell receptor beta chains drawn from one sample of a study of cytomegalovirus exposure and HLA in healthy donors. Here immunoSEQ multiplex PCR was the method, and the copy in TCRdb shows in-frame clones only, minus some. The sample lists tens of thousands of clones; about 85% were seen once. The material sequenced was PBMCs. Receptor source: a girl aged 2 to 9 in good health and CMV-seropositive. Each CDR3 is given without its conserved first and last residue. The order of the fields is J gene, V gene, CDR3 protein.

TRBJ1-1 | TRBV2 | ASSEARRDTEAF
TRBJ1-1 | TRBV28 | ASSLYGYRAHPKAF
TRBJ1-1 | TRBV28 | ASSLLTTGAVEAF
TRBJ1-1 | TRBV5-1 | ASSLLSGNTEAF
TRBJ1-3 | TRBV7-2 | ASSFGSFSGNTIY
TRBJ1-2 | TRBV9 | ASSFAPPGQGARGYT
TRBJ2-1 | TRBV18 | ASSHVLAEISYNEQF
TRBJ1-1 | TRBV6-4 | ASSPRGFAEAF
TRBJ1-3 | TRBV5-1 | ASSLGGSGNTIY
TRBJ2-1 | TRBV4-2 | ASSHSREAYYNEQF
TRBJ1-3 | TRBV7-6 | ASSLDLTGQSGNTIY
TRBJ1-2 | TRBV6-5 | ASSLSLDTGVNGYT
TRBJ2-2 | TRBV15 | ATSSAGGLTGELF
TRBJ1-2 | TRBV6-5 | ASSLGRTHYGYT
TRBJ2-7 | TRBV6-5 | ASGGGAGGTYEQY
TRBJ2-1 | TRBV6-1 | ASSETGGTYNEQF
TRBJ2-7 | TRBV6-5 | ASSSNLAYEQY
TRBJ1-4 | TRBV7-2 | ASSIAGTGEKLF
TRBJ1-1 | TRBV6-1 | ASSEGKEATEAF
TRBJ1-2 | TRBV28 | ASKTGSLYGYT
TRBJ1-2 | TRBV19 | ASSTGTGDYGYT
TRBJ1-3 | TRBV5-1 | ASSLDGGAGNTIY
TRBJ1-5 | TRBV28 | ASTETGGVGGNQPQH
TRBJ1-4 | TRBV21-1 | ASSKFRSEKLF
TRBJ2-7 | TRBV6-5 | ASSGGAGGKQY
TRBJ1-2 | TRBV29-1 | SVLRTNYGYT
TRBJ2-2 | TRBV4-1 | ASSFYRGREDTGELF
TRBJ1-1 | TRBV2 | ASSDLSDTVGNTEAF
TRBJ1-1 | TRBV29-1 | SVEDGTGGTEAF
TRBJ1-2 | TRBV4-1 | ASSQAIQGSGGYT
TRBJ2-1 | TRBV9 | ASSVDLAGSYNEQF
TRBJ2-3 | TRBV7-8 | ASTLGTATDTQY
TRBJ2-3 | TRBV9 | ASSPSGGDTDTQY
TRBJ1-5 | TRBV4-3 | ASSQETDDQPQH
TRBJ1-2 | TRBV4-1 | ASSQDAGPYGYT
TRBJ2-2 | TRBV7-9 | ASSPRDTHTGELF
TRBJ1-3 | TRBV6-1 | ASSDWGEFGNTIY
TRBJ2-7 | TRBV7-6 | ASSPTADGSAYEQY
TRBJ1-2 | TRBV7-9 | ASSLAREGQGGYGYT
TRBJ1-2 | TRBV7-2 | ASSATGVRGYT
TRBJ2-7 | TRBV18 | ASSLMTSSYEQY
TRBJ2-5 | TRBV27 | ASGGSSGSQETQY
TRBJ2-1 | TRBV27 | ASRLAEVNEQF
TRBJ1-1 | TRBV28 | ASSLTARWVTEAF
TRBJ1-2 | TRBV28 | AIGASHTYGYT
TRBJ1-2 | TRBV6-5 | ASSYRQGGGYT
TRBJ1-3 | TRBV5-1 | ASSLFSGGGNTIY
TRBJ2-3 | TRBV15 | ATSRDFRQGGTDTQY
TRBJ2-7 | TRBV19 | ASSQLGQGAPYEQY
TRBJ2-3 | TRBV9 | ASSVRTDLTDTQY
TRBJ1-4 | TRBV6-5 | ASRTQGQSNEKLF
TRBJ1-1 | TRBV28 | ASTETTGTGNTEAF
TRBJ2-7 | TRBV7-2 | ASSLQAGGRYEQY
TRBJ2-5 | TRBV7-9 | ASGGGETQY
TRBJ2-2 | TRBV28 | ASGTGGITGELF
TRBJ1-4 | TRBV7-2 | ASTRVANEKLF
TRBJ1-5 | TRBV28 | ASRPNRGLGNQPQH
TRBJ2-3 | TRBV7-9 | ASSFPGYADTDTQY
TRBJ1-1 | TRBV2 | ASSEGEINTEAF